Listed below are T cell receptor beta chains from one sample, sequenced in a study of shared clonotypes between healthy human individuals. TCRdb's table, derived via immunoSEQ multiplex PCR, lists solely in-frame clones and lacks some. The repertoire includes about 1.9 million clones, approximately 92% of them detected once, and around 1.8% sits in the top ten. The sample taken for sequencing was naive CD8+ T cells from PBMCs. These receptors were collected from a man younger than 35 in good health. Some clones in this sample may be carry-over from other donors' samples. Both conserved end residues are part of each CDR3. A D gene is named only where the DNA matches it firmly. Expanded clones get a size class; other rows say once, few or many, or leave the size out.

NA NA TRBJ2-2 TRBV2 TGTGCCAGCAAGTTGGGCACCGAGAACACCGGGGAGCTGTTTTTT CASKLGTENTGELFF
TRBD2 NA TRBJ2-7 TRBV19 TGTGCCAGTAGTAGCGGGACTAGCGGCTACGAGCAGTACTTC CASSSGTSGYEQYF
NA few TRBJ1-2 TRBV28 TGTGCCAGCAGGGAGACAGCGACTAACTATGGCTACACCTTC CASRETATNYGYTF
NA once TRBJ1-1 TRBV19 TGTGCCACCTCTTGGGGCAACGAAGCTTTCTTT CATSWGNEAFF
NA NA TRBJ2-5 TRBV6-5 TGTGCCAGCGCGAGCGCCCAAGAGACCCAGTACTTC CASASAQETQYF
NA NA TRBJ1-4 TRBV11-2 TGTGCCAGCAGCGCAGGCGATGCAACTAATGAAAAACTGTTTTTT CASSAGDATNEKLFF
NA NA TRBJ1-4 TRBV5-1 TGCGCCAGCAGCTCGGAGGCAGGGCCGAATGAAAAACTGTTTTTT CASSSEAGPNEKLFF
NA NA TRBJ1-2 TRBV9 TGTGCCAGCAGTCGAGGATCAGCTAACTATGGCTACACCTTC CASSRGSANYGYTF
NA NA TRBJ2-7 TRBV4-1 TGCGCCAGCAGCCAAGTTCTCCAGGGTTACTACGAGCAGTACTTC CASSQVLQGYYEQYF
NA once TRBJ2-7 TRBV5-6 TGTGCCAGCAGCTTGGCCGGGACCCTTTCCTACGAGCAGTACTTC CASSLAGTLSYEQYF
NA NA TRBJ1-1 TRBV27 TGTGCCACTAAGGACACCCTAGAAGCTTTCTTT CATKDTLEAFF
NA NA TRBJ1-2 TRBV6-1 TGTGCCAGCAGTGAGGTTGGGGCAGCTGATGGCTACACCTTC CASSEVGAADGYTF
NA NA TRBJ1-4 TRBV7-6 TGTGCCAGCAGCCAAGAGGCAGGAGGAGGTGAAAAACTGTTTTTT CASSQEAGGGEKLFF
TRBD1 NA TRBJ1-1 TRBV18 TGTGCCAGCTCACCGGGCTTTGGGACAGTTAACACTGAAGCTTTCTTT CASSPGFGTVNTEAFF
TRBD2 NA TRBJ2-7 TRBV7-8 TGTGCCAGCAGCCCCTGGACTAGCGGGAGTTCCTACGAGCAGTACTTC CASSPWTSGSSYEQYF
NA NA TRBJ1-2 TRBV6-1 NA CASTDWAGGSGGWNDF
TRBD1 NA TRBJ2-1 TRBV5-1 TGCGCCAGCAGCTTAGTACCCCGGACAGGGGCGTTCGACAATGAGCAGTTCTTC CASSLVPRTGAFDNEQFF